The TCR beta chain described here comes from a study of cytomegalovirus exposure and HLA in healthy donors. All donors participated as healthy donors of bone marrow. Findings and limits, study-wide: A later analysis found that most CMV-associated TCR beta chains appeared HLA-restricted. Among the sequence variants, a highly shared cluster was likely an artifact of sequencing. In vitro testing confirmed three CMV-associated chains as specific for CMV antigens.

Comment on this clone: Antigen: not known.

The primer mix had 60 Vbeta and 13 Jbeta primers. Sequenced by immunoSEQ multiplex PCR; TCRdb stores in-frame clones only, minus some. Of about 120,000 clones detected, 80% appear once; the ten largest clones hold around 3.2%. Germline V gene lookup returns CDR1 LNHDA and CDR2 SQIVND (reference sequence). This CDR3 spans 16 amino acids. Trimming removed 0 bases at V and 4 bases at J, with 15 bases between. The sequencing sample was made of PBMCs. This sequence joins TRBV19 and TRBJ1-2; D may be TRBD1 (5 bases). This TCR derives from a woman in her fifties or sixties in good health and CMV-seropositive. The CDR3: CASSIDRAGNSYGYTF. DNA of the CDR3: TGTGCCAGTAGTATAGATCGGGCAGGGAATAGCTATGGCTACACCTTC.